Presented here are 8 T cell receptor beta chains from one specimen sequenced in a study of shared clonotypes between healthy human individuals (dated by TCRdb to about 2020). Libraries came from the immunoSEQ multiplex PCR assay. TCRdb retrieved this table from immuneACCESS and kept in-frame rearrangements only. Not all clones are present; in checked studies, unresolved V genes account for under half, and no reason is known for the remainder. This sample lists roughly 2.1 million clones; 85% to 95% were detected once. Under 2% of the sample belongs to the ten largest clones. CD8 naive samples were obtained by positive selection for CCR7 among CD45RO-negative cells, yielding a CD45RA+CCR7+ population from which TemRA cells were excluded. The sequencing sample was made of naive CD8+ T cells from PBMCs. The intended sense of this specimen's cell subset or site label: CD45RA+CCR7+. These receptors were taken from a man younger than 30 in good health. Some clones in this sample may be carry-over from other donors' samples.

This clone was seen once. V usage is TRBV27 and J usage is TRBJ2-3, with D uncertain. V lost 7 bases, J lost 0 bases, and 17 bases lay in between. Germline loops: CDR1 MNHEY, CDR2 SMNVEV (reference sequence). The CDR3 consists of 16 residues. CDR3 protein: CASTRWAAASTDTQYF. The CDR3, as DNA: TGTGCCAGCACCCGATGGGCAGCCGCTAGCACAGATACGCAGTATTTT.

This chain joins TRBV9 and TRBJ2-1, with a possible D match to TRBD2 (6 bases). Trimming shortened V by 4 bases and J by 10 bases, and 15 bases separated the two germline ends. In germline, CDR1 is SGDLS, CDR2 YYNGEE. The CDR3 sequence is 13 residues long. The CDR3 region is CASSPQVREEQFF. As DNA, the CDR3 is TGTGCCAGCAGCCCGCAGGTCCGGGAGGAGCAGTTCTTC.

J is TRBJ1-3 and V is TRBV6-5; weak D call: TRBD1 (5 bases). The V end lost 6 bases, the J end lost 9 bases, and 15 bases lay between the germline ends. The CDR3 is made up of 13 amino acids. The germline V gene has CDR1 MNHEY and CDR2 SVGAGI. DNA for the CDR3: TGTGCCAGCAGCCCAGATTTGGGGGGCACCATATATTTT. Translated: CASSPDLGGTIYF.

This chain connects TRBV6-5 to TRBJ2-7, with 8 bases lining up with TRBD1. With V trimmed by 5 bases and J by 3 bases, 6 bases remained unmatched. The germline gives CDR1 MNHEY, CDR2 SVGAGI. The CDR3 is 14 amino acids. CDR3 nucleotide sequence: TGTGCCAGCAGTCCGGGACAGGTAGGCTACGAGCAGTACTTC. Amino acid sequence: CASSPGQVGYEQYF.

The gene calls are TRBV6-5 and TRBJ1-2; no reliable D call. The CDR3 loop spans 14 amino acids. Germline V gives CDR1 MNHEY, CDR2 SVGAGI. Trimming shortened V by 0 bases and J by 8 bases, and 13 bases separated the two germline ends. CDR3 amino acids: CASSYSNSIGGYTF. DNA of the CDR3: TGTGCCAGCAGTTACTCGAACTCAATCGGCGGCTACACCTTC.

CDR3 nucleotide sequence: TGTGCCAGCGCTAGTCTAGCGGGCTTCCGGGACTACGAGCAGTACTTC. It translates to CASASLAGFRDYEQYF. This rearrangement joins TRBV28 to TRBJ2-7; 8 bases are shared with TRBD2. In germline, CDR1 is MDHEN, CDR2 SYDVKM. The V gene end was trimmed by 8 bases and the J gene end by 3 bases; junction bases not matched to a gene: 15. This CDR3 has 16 amino acids.

This clone was observed a single time. This chain connects TRBV7-3 to TRBJ2-3; weak D call: TRBD1 (5 bases). The CDR3 length is 16 residues. Germline lookup yields CDR1 SGHTA and CDR2 FQGTGA. V lost 5 bases to trimming and J lost 0 bases, with 15 bases between them. The CDR3 DNA reads TGTGCCAGCAGCAAATGGACACGGCCTAGCACAGATACGCAGTATTTT. Amino acid sequence: CASSKWTRPSTDTQYF. Full variable domain (rest looked up from reference TRBV7-3 and TRBJ2-3): GAGVSQTPSNKVTEKGKYVELRCDPISGHTALYWYRQSLGQGPEFLIYFQGTGAADDSGLPNDRFFAVRPEGSVSTLKIQRTERGDSAVYLCASSKWTRPSTDTQYFGPGTRLTVL.

The V gene is TRBV6-1, the J gene TRBJ2-7; a weak D match, TRBD2 (5 bases). Germline CDR1 and CDR2: MNHNS and SASEGT. The V gene lost 3 bases and the J gene lost 3 bases, with 12 bases spanning the gap. The CDR3 is 14 residues long. CDR3 DNA sequence: TGTGCCAGCAGTGAGAAAATAGAGGGCTACGAGCAGTACTTC. As protein: CASSEKIEGYEQYF.